Sequencing of this TCR beta chain was carried out in a study of identical twins. All donors comprised healthy Caucasians. This clonotype was seen a few times. Antigen specificity is unknown. MiXCR, run by TCRdb on the 5' RACE reads, gives a single entry per CDR3 protein. The sample lists approximately 690,000 distinct CDR3 sequences; roughly 6% were seen once. The study's findings and limits: It was possible that invariant MAIT and iNKT cells partly confounded the zero-insertion analyses. There were fewer insertions in abundant cord blood beta clonotypes, but memory repertoires showed no such pattern.

The sample taken for sequencing was naive T cells sorted from blood. This clonotype originated in a man younger than 30 in good health.

DNA of the CDR3: TGTGCCAGCAGCTTAGAGGCTAGCGGGAGGGGTCTTTCCTACAATGAGCAGTTCTTC. This translates into CASSLEASGRGLSYNEQFF. The chain recombines TRBV11-2 with TRBJ2-1; TRBD2 matches at 12 bases. The CDR3 covers 19 residues. CDR1 SGHAT and CDR2 FQNNGV come from the germline V gene. Losses at the gene ends were 0 bases for V and 1 base for J; bases not matched to a gene: 7.